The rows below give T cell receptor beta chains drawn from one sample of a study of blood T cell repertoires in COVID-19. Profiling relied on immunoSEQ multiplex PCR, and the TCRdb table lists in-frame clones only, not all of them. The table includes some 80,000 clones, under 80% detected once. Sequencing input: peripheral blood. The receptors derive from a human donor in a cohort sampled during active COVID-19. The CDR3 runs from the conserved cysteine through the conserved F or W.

CASSPGLAGGTQYF	TRBV9	TRBJ2-5
CASSETRNTEAFF	TRBV5-4	TRBJ1-1
CASSLGRGNQPQHF	TRBV5-1	TRBJ1-5
CASKVLAPSYNEQFF	TRBV5-1	TRBJ2-1
CASRRGPGANVLTF	TRBV6-5	TRBJ2-6
CASSVAGTGITGELFF	TRBV9	TRBJ2-2
CASSFGTEPTSAQFF	TRBV7-2	TRBJ2-1
CASSQDRLADYNEQFF	TRBV4-3	TRBJ2-1
CASSPTGAEAEAFF	TRBV5-1	TRBJ1-1
CASSPKTGGSNTIYF	TRBV5-6	TRBJ1-3
CASRLDTGELFF	TRBV6-6	TRBJ2-2
CASSLTGGYNEQFF	TRBV7-3	TRBJ2-1
CASSLSPGGTGELFF	TRBV2	TRBJ2-2
CGLAGHPGDTQYF	TRBV6-5	TRBJ2-3
CASSPDSSYNEQFF	TRBV5-8	TRBJ2-1
CATSDLGRPTFNEQFF	TRBV24-1	TRBJ2-1
CASSTLGTGFLLFF	TRBV2	TRBJ1-4
CASSPGVGTEAFF	TRBV11-3	TRBJ1-1
CASSYGLAAYNEQFF	TRBV11-2	TRBJ2-1
CASSYRGGANTIYF	TRBV6-6	TRBJ1-3
CASSAGLAGGTIQYF	TRBV9	TRBJ2-4
CASSWDRGAEAFF	TRBV7-2	TRBJ1-1
CASSPIAGGPETQYF	TRBV4-1	TRBJ2-5
CASSSLLAGRVYEQYF	TRBV7-9	TRBJ2-7
CASSLDVTGGLGEQYF	TRBV7-9	TRBJ2-7
CASSTQRDGTGTQYF	TRBV11-3	TRBJ2-3
CASSLPQMRTLFTGELFF	TRBV7-6	TRBJ2-2
CASSPGQGSYGYTF	TRBV5-1	TRBJ1-2
CASSTIQGSSRNSPLHF	TRBV19	TRBJ1-6
CASSLGTVNTEAFF	TRBV28	TRBJ1-1
CAAADSPPPYGYTF	TRBV2	TRBJ1-2
CASSSILAGYRETQYF	TRBV7-2	TRBJ2-5
CASSVAGGDETQYF	TRBV9	TRBJ2-5
CASSLVTGPTDTQYF	TRBV5-1	TRBJ2-3
CATSSPPSGTGANTEAFF	TRBV15	TRBJ1-1
CASSQDAASGYNEQFF	TRBV4-1	TRBJ2-1
CASTSRGGLVAFF	TRBV12-3/TRBV12-4	TRBJ1-1
CASSGMLTVEYEAFF	TRBV19	TRBJ1-1
CASSIGLFNEKLFF	TRBV19	TRBJ1-4
CASSSGSSYNEQFF	TRBV5-1	TRBJ2-1
CASNTGQGGSPLHF	TRBV19	TRBJ1-6
CASSQDLLGGGFGAFF	TRBV4-1	TRBJ1-1
CASSWRTSGTYEQYF	TRBV5-4	TRBJ2-7
CASSLLPGQAYNEQFF	TRBV3-1/TRBV3-2	TRBJ2-1
CASSFWTVNYGYTF	TRBV5-4	TRBJ1-2
CASSPRGAGSNQPQHF	TRBV14	TRBJ1-5
CASSAPQGTRETQYF	TRBV2	TRBJ2-5
CASSYSGGSDEQYF	TRBV6-5	TRBJ2-7
CASSPALLTSTDTQYF	TRBV18	TRBJ2-3
CATGGETEAFF	TRBV10-3	TRBJ1-1
CASSLVSFIRDEQYF	TRBV5-1	TRBJ2-7
CASKKGQGTVNQPQHF	TRBV21-1	TRBJ1-5
CASSQEIAGGPLLSSYNEQFF	TRBV3-1/TRBV3-2	TRBJ2-1
CASSFVGGGGTGRTYEQYF	TRBV12-1	TRBJ2-7
CASSLHGRLAGGPYNEQFF	TRBV11-2	TRBJ2-1
CASAARGHQETQYF	TRBV7-9	TRBJ2-5
CASRPQVGTQYF	TRBV12-3/TRBV12-4	TRBJ2-3
CASSFGFGGTEAFF	TRBV5-6	TRBJ1-1
CASSPGYTEAFF	TRBV6-2/TRBV6-3	TRBJ1-1
CASSVSRVTEAFF	TRBV7-2	TRBJ1-1